This T cell receptor (beta chain) was identified during a study of T-cell reconstitution after alpha-beta-depleted transplantation in children. Study results and limitations: Newly produced T cells mostly accounted for T-cell counts and diversity one year post-transplant.

Turning to this clonotype: Its antigen remains unknown.

Library preparation (for TCRbeta) was performed with unique molecular identifiers. TCRdb reprocessed the PCR reads via MiXCR and lists one record per CDR3 protein. The data contain around 270,000 distinct CDR3 sequences, about 7.3% of them singletons. Sequencing was performed on peripheral blood, taken 360 days after TCRalphabeta/CD19-depleted stem cell transplant. This receptor was obtained from a female patient aged 2-10 years who had a stem cell transplant for Fanconi anemia, so the T cells may come from the graft donor.

CDR3 in DNA: TGTGCCAGTAGTATACTTGCCGGGGAGCTGTTTTTT. Amino acid sequence: CASSILAGELFF. This chain links TRBV19 with TRBJ2-2; D ambiguous. Trimming took off 2 bases at V and 6 bases at J, with 4 bases between the two ends. This CDR3 contains 12 residues. Per the germline V gene, CDR1 is LNHDA and CDR2 is SQIVND (reference sequence).